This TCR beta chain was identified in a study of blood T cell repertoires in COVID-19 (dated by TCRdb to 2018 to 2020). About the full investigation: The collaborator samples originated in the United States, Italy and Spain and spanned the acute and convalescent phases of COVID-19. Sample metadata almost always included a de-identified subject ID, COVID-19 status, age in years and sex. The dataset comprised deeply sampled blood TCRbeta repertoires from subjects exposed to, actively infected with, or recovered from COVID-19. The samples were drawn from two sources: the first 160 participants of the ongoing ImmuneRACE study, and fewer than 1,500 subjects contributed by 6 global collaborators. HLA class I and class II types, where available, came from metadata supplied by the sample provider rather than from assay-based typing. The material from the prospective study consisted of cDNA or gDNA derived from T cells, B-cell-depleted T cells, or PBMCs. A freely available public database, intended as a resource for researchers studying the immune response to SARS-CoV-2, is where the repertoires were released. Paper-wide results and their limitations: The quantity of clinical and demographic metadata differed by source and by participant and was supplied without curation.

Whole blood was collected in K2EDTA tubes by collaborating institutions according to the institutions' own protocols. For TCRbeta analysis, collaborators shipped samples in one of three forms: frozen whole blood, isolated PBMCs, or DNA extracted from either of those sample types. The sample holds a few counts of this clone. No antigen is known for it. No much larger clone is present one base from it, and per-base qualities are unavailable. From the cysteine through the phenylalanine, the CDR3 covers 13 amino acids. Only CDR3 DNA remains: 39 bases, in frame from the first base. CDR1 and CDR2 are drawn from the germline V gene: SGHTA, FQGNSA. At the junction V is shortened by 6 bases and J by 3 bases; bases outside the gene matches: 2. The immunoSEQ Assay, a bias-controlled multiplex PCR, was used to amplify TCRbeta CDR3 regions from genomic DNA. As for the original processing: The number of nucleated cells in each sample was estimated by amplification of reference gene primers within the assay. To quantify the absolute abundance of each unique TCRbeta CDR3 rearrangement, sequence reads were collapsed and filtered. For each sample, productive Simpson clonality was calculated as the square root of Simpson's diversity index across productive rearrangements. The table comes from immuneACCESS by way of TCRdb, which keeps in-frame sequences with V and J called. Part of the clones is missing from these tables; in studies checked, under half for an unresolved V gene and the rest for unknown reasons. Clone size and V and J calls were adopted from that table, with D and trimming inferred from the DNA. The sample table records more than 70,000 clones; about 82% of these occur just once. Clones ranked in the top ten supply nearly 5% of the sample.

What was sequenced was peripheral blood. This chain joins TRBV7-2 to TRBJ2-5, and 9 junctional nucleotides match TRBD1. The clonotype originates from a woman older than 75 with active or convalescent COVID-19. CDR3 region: CASRRTGEETQYF. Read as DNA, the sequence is TGTGCCAGCAGAAGGACAGGGGAAGAGACCCAGTACTTC.